This T cell receptor (beta chain) was observed in a study of shared clonotypes between healthy human individuals. Deep-level running was used for the assay. TCRdb's table, derived via immunoSEQ multiplex PCR, lists solely in-frame clones and lacks some. The profile shows about 1.1 million clones, 70% to 80% of them singletons. Germline V gene sequence: CDR1 SGHRS, CDR2 YFSETQ. V gave up 0 bases and J gave up 1 base, with 7 bases separating them. The CDR3 length is 14 residues. Subsets obtained from CD4+ cells comprised CD45RA+ naive and CD45RA-negative memory cells. The TCR was taken from a man younger than 30 in good health. Some clones in this sample may be carry-over from other donors' samples. V and J are TRBV5-1 and TRBJ1-1; D is uncertain. Sequenced: memory CD4+ T cells from PBMCs. Specified subset: CD45RA-negative fraction. The CDR3 coding sequence is TGCGCCAGCAGCTTGGACAGTTCGAACACTGAAGCTTTCTTT. It translates to CASSLDSSNTEAFF.